Shown below are 4 T cell receptor beta chains from a single sample sequenced in a study of shared clonotypes between healthy human individuals. Method: immunoSEQ multiplex PCR; TCRdb's copy keeps in-frame clones and lacks some. The data show approximately 350,000 clones, less than 85% seen once. Sequencing was carried out using memory CD4+ T cells sorted from blood. Subset meaning: CD45RA-negative fraction. These receptors came from a young man in good health.

With respect to this clone: This clone may be a read error of a much larger clone one base away. This sample also contains other DNA sequences that code for the same CDR3. The J gene is TRBJ2-5, the V gene TRBV20-1; the D is unclear. V lost 3 bases and J lost 5, with 4 bases in between. From germline, CDR1 is DFQATT and CDR2 SNEGSKA (reference sequence). CDR3 length: 10 amino acids. DNA for the CDR3: TGCAGTGCTAGTTATGAGACCCAGTACTTC. This codes for CSASYETQYF.

This clone was observed at least ten times. This sequence joins TRBV28 and TRBJ2-5; unclear D gene. V dropped 6 bases and J dropped 5 bases, with 13 bases sitting between them. Germline lookup yields CDR1 MDHEN and CDR2 SYDVKM. This CDR3 region has 13 residues. CDR3 in DNA: TGTGCCAGCAGACGCCATGACGGGGAGACCCAGTACTTC. As protein: CASRRHDGETQYF.

The genes are TRBV6-5 and TRBJ2-1; D is uncertain. The CDR3 runs 11 residues. The V gene's germline CDR1 is MNHEY and CDR2 SVGAGI. Trimming stripped 5 bases from V and 5 bases from J, with 4 bases between. This CDR3 is CASSRNNEQFF. The CDR3 bases are TGTGCCAGCAGTCGGAACAATGAGCAGTTCTTC.

The chain combines TRBV14 with TRBJ1-2, with D hard to call. V lost 5 bases and J 7 bases, leaving 11 bases between the germline ends. Germline CDR1 reads SGHDN; CDR2 reads FVKESK. This CDR3 has 12 residues. The CDR3 nucleotides read TGTGCCAGCAGCGGTGCTCGGGTTGGCTACACCTTC. Amino acid sequence: CASSGARVGYTF.